This T cell receptor (beta chain) was captured in a study of regulatory T cells in long-lasting Graves disease. Broader study findings: Gene preferences differed: TRBV28, TRBJ1-2, TRBJ2-5 in persistent cases.

Time point defined: newly diagnosed GD, antithyroid drugs for less than 3 months. The TCR library was prepared using RNA isolated from PBMCs. The table lists this clonotype with many counts. Its specificity is unknown. The CDR3 runs 14 residues. The ends were cut back, 6 bases at V and 1 base at J, with 10 bases in the middle. Germline CDR1 reads MDHEN; CDR2 reads SYDVKM. Relying on iRepertoire HTBI primers and Arm-PCR of CDR3 regions, the team built TCR beta libraries. TCRdb reprocessed the multiplex PCR reads with MiXCR, giving one entry per CDR3 protein. The table shows approximately 400,000 distinct CDR3 sequences, with 15% occurring only once. This sample was also put to use in a study of T cells in Graves' hyperthyroidism and ophthalmopathy.

The TCR originated in a woman aged 25 to 45 with Graves disease. This chain joins TRBV28 and TRBJ1-5; D call uncertain. The material sequenced was peripheral blood mononuclear cells (PBMCs), taken at new diagnosis, from a patient treated with antithyroid drugs. This CDR3 is CASSLAGSNQPQHF. The DNA for the CDR3 is TGTGCCAGCAGCTTGGCCGGGAGCAATCAGCCCCAGCATTTT.